Presented here are 25 T cell receptor beta chains from one specimen sequenced in a study of T cell changes during pregnancy in multiple sclerosis. Produced via immunoSEQ multiplex PCR; TCRdb's table is partial and in-frame only. The table has around 72,000 clones, around 90% seen once. The source material was CD4+ T cells from peripheral blood mononuclear cells, sampled before pregnancy. These receptors came from a female donor with multiple sclerosis, enrolled in a pregnancy study.

V is TRBV9 and J is TRBJ2-3, with 7 bases that match TRBD2. The ends lost 5 bases at V and 1 base at J; junction bases unmatched: 7. Germline CDR1 and CDR2: SGDLS and YYNGEE. The CDR3 is 15 amino acids. In nucleotides, the CDR3 is TGTGCCAGCAGTCCACCGGGAGGACGCACAGATACGCAGTATTTT. It specifies CASSPPGGRTDTQYF.

This clone was seen only once. The chain carries TRBV27 and TRBJ2-3, with TRBD2 as a possible D gene (5 bases). CDR1 is MNHEY and CDR2 is SMNVEV in the germline V gene (reference sequence). Trimming shortened V by 1 base and J by 0 bases, and 11 bases separated the two germline ends. This CDR3 is built from 16 residues. CDR3 region: CASSLWWTPSTDTQYF. Written as DNA, the CDR3 is TGTGCCAGCAGTTTATGGTGGACTCCTAGCACAGATACGCAGTATTTT.

The chain recombines TRBV2 with TRBJ1-5; D unclear. CDR1 and CDR2 from the germline V gene are SNHLY and FYNNEI. The V end lost 7 bases, the J end lost 3 bases, and 10 bases lay between the germline ends. CDR3 length equals 13 residues. CDR3 DNA sequence: TGTGCCAGCAAGAACAGCCACAATCAGCCCCAGCATTTT. Its translation is CASKNSHNQPQHF.

The rearrangement links TRBV23-1 to TRBJ2-7; TRBD1 might be the D (6 bases). TRBV23-1 belongs to the ORF category, with a function that is uncertain. The V gene lost 2 bases and the J gene lost 2 bases, with 16 bases spanning the gap. The CDR3 sequence is 16 residues long. DNA for the CDR3: TGCGCCAGCAGTCAAGCCCTTACTACAGGGACCTACGAGCAGTACTTC. Its translation: CASSQALTTGTYEQYF.

The rearrangement links TRBV19 to TRBJ2-7, with D maybe TRBD1 (6 bases). V lost 7 bases and J lost 5, with 9 bases in between. This CDR3 is built from 11 residues. Germline CDR1 LNHDA, CDR2 SQIVND (reference sequence). The chain's CDR3 is CASTSGDEQYF. The CDR3 DNA follows: TGTGCCAGTACCTCAGGGGACGAGCAGTACTTC.

This sequence joins TRBV5-1 and TRBJ1-4, with 8 bases that match TRBD1. V lost 4 bases to trimming and J lost 8 bases; unmatched junction nucleotides: 13. Germline lookup yields CDR1 SGHRS and CDR2 YFSETQ. The CDR3 is 16 amino acids. CDR3 region: CASSATPGQGKEKLFF. In DNA form, the CDR3 reads TGCGCCAGCAGCGCCACACCCGGACAGGGAAAAGAAAAACTGTTTTTT.

The V and J genes are TRBV27 and TRBJ2-7, with 9 bases aligning to TRBD1. Germline V gene lookup returns CDR1 MNHEY and CDR2 SMNVEV (reference sequence). The CDR3 is 14 amino acids. With V trimmed by 4 bases and J by 2 bases, 3 bases remained unmatched. The CDR3 DNA reads TGTGCCAGCAGTTACAGGGGGCTTCCCTACGAGCAGTACTTC. Protein product: CASSYRGLPYEQYF.

V and J are TRBV18 and TRBJ1-5; D is undetermined. Between the trimmed V and J ends, which lost 2 bases and 3 bases, there was a span of 8 bases. The CDR3 spans 14 residues. CDR1 and CDR2 from the germline V gene are KGHSH and LQKENI. CDR3 DNA sequence: TGTGCCAGCTCACCAGTAGACACCAATCAGCCCCAGCATTTT. It encodes CASSPVDTNQPQHF.

This chain links TRBV11-2 with TRBJ2-2; no firm D call. The V end was cut by 2 bases, the J end by 0 bases, with 13 bases between. The V gene's germline CDR1 is SGHAT and CDR2 FQNNGV. The length of the CDR3 is 17 residues. This CDR3 reads CASSLFQAPTNTGELFF. The CDR3 region has the DNA TGTGCCAGCAGCTTATTTCAGGCTCCAACGAACACCGGGGAGCTGTTTTTT.

The V call is TRBV2, the J call TRBJ1-1; D might be TRBD1 (5 bases). The V gene lost 6 bases and the J gene lost 7 bases, with 24 bases spanning the gap. The CDR3 is 16 residues long. Germline CDR1 and CDR2: SNHLY and FYNNEI. CDR3 amino acids: CASREGAGTLGGEAFF. Here the CDR3 DNA reads TGTGCCAGCAGGGAGGGAGCAGGGACCCTCGGAGGTGAAGCTTTCTTT.

V is TRBV7-9 and J is TRBJ1-5; D ambiguous. CDR3 length: 16 residues. The V and J ends lost 1 base and 0 bases respectively, with 10 bases between them. Germline CDR1 reads SEHNR; CDR2 reads FQNEAQ (reference sequence). This chain's CDR3 is CASSLGGSTSNQPQHF. CDR3 coding DNA: TGTGCCAGCAGCTTAGGCGGCAGCACTAGCAATCAGCCCCAGCATTTT.

The J gene is TRBJ1-1, the V gene TRBV28; the D gene is possibly TRBD1 (5 bases). This CDR3 contains 13 residues. Germline assignment: CDR1 MDHEN and CDR2 SYDVKM. V was pared by 7 bases and J by 4 bases, with 13 bases between. CDR3 sequence (DNA): TGTGCCAGCAATAGGGGAAGTCGCACTGAAGCTTTCTTT. Its translation is CASNRGSRTEAFF.

This clone has only one observation. The chain employs TRBV2 and TRBJ2-4; possibly TRBD1 for D (6 bases). The germline V and J ends were trimmed by 4 bases and 0 bases, with 13 bases remaining between them. The CDR3 has 16 amino acids. CDR1 SNHLY and CDR2 FYNNEI come from the germline V gene. The DNA for the CDR3 is TGTGCCAGCAGTGCCGGACAGATCTTAGCCAAAAACATTCAGTACTTC. Translating gives CASSAGQILAKNIQYF.

The V gene is TRBV6-6, the J gene TRBJ1-4; 9 nucleotides match TRBD1. Germline V CDR1 and CDR2: MNHNY, SVGAGI (reference sequence). The V segment lost 6 bases and the J segment 0 bases; nucleotides outside the gene matches: 5. The CDR3 totals 16 residues. In DNA form, the CDR3 reads TGTGCCAGCAGATCCGGGACAGGGTCAACTAATGAAAAACTGTTTTTT. It specifies CASRSGTGSTNEKLFF.

The rearrangement links TRBV5-1 to TRBJ1-4, with 9 bases matching TRBD1. This CDR3 has 16 residues. CDR1 SGHRS and CDR2 YFSETQ come from the germline V gene. The V and J ends lost 4 bases and 3 bases, in that order; junction bases with no gene match: 7. The DNA of the CDR3 is TGCGCCAGCAGCCCCGGGACAGGGCCAGCTAATGAAAAACTGTTTTTT. Amino acids: CASSPGTGPANEKLFF.

The CDR3 DNA follows: TGTGCCAGCAGCTCGACAGGGGGGGACTATGGCTACACCTTC. Translating gives CASSSTGGDYGYTF. The chain is built from TRBV7-2 and TRBJ1-2; 9 nucleotides align to TRBD1. The CDR3 is 14 amino acids. Per germline, CDR1 SGHTA and CDR2 FQGNSA. With 4 bases clipped from V and 3 bases from J, the junction kept 3 bases outside the gene matches.

This chain connects TRBV5-1 to TRBJ2-1, with D possibly TRBD2 on 5 matching bases. V lost 4 bases to trimming and J lost 2 bases, with 16 bases between them. This CDR3 region has 16 residues. Germline assignment: CDR1 SGHRS and CDR2 YFSETQ. CDR3 DNA sequence: TGCGCCAGCAGCCTCGGAGGCGGGTGGACCTACAATGAGCAGTTCTTC. Its protein is CASSLGGGWTYNEQFF. Full variable domain (outside the CDR3, taken from reference TRBV5-1 and TRBJ2-1): KAGVTQTPRYLIKTRGQQVTLSCSPISGHRSVSWYQQTPGQGLQFLFEYFSETQRNKGNFPGRFSGRQFSNSRSEMNVSTLELGDSALYLCASSLGGGWTYNEQFFGPGTRLTVL.

This clone is a singleton in its sample. V and J are TRBV4-3 and TRBJ2-7, with 7 bases aligning to TRBD1. This CDR3 has 15 amino acids. Germline CDR1 LGHNA, CDR2 YSLEER. With 1 base clipped from V and 8 bases from J, the junction kept 11 bases outside the gene matches. CDR3 residues: CASSQVSRTGGKQYF. In DNA form, the CDR3 reads TGCGCCAGCAGCCAAGTGTCCCGGACAGGCGGTAAGCAGTACTTC.

The V and J genes are TRBV7-2 and TRBJ2-4; tentatively, D is TRBD2 (5 bases). The V end was cut by 2 bases, the J end by 1 base, with 15 bases between. CDR1 and CDR2 from the germline V gene are SGHTA and FQGNSA. This CDR3 is built from 17 residues. The CDR3 DNA reads TGTGCCAGCAGCTTACTAGGGCCGGGATGGGCCAAAAACATTCAGTACTTC. Its protein is CASSLLGPGWAKNIQYF. The full variable domain, with the rest looked up from reference TRBV7-2 and TRBJ2-4, is GAGVSQSPSNKVTEKGKDVELRCDPISGHTALYWYRQSLGQGLEFLIYFQGNSAPDKSGLPSDRFSAERTGGSVSTLTIQRTQQEDSAVYLCASSLLGPGWAKNIQYFGAGTRLSVL.

V is TRBV6-4 and J is TRBJ1-4; a weak D match, TRBD1 (5 bases). CDR1 is MRHNA, CDR2 SNTAGT, per germline. The CDR3 is made up of 14 amino acids. V was shortened by 5 bases and J by 6 bases, with 13 bases between the two germline ends. CDR3 in amino acids: CASSSGGPDEKLFF. The CDR3 DNA sequence: TGTGCCAGCAGTTCCGGGGGTCCCGATGAAAAACTGTTTTTT.

The chain carries TRBV10-3 and TRBJ1-1; D is perhaps TRBD1 (5 bases). CDR1 and CDR2 (germline): ENHRY, SYGVKD. This CDR3 comprises 14 residues. The germline V and J ends were trimmed by 3 bases and 5 bases, with 13 bases remaining between them. The CDR3 coding sequence is TGTGCCATCAGTGACCAAGGGGCGCATACTGAAGCTTTCTTT. This encodes CAISDQGAHTEAFF.

The rearrangement uses TRBV7-9 and TRBJ1-6, with a possible D match to TRBD1 (5 bases). V was trimmed by 6 bases and J by 6 bases, leaving 12 bases between them. CDR3 size: 14 residues. Germline CDR1 SEHNR, CDR2 FQNEAQ (reference sequence). The CDR3 is CASSRGQGNSPLHF. As DNA, the CDR3 is TGTGCCAGCAGTCGAGGTCAGGGTAATTCACCCCTCCACTTT.

This clone was recorded only once. CDR3 region: CASSWGWDSLGEQYF. DNA for the CDR3: TGTGCCAGCAGCTGGGGGTGGGACTCCCTCGGAGAGCAGTACTTC. V usage is TRBV5-6 and J usage is TRBJ2-7, with D possibly TRBD2 on 6 matching bases. Germline values: CDR1 SGHDT, CDR2 YYEEEE. Trimming cost V 3 bases and J 7 bases, with 20 bases left between them. The CDR3 has 15 residues.

This clone was observed a single time. This sequence joins TRBV28 and TRBJ2-5, with a weak D call TRBD2 (7 bases). This CDR3 comprises 14 residues. V lost 10 bases, J lost 5 bases, and 20 bases lay in between. CDR1 MDHEN and CDR2 SYDVKM come from the germline V gene. Here the CDR3 reads CATTVPGGQETQYF. DNA of the CDR3: TGTGCCACCACTGTCCCCGGGGGGCAGGAGACCCAGTACTTC.

This chain links TRBV28 with TRBJ1-6; TRBD1 aligns across 7 bases. The germline V gene encodes CDR1 MDHEN and CDR2 SYDVKM. The CDR3 contains 13 residues. V gave up 4 bases and J gave up 6 bases; unmatched junction bases: 0. The CDR3 loop is CASSWDSNSPLHF. Written as DNA, the CDR3 is TGTGCCAGCAGTTGGGACAGTAATTCACCCCTCCACTTT. The whole variable domain, remainder taken from reference TRBV28 and TRBJ1-6, is DVKVTQSSRYLVKRTGEKVFLECVQDMDHENMFWYRQDPGLGLRLIYFSYDVKMKEKGDIPEGYSVSREKKERFSLILESASTNQTSMYLCASSWDSNSPLHFGNGTRLTVT.